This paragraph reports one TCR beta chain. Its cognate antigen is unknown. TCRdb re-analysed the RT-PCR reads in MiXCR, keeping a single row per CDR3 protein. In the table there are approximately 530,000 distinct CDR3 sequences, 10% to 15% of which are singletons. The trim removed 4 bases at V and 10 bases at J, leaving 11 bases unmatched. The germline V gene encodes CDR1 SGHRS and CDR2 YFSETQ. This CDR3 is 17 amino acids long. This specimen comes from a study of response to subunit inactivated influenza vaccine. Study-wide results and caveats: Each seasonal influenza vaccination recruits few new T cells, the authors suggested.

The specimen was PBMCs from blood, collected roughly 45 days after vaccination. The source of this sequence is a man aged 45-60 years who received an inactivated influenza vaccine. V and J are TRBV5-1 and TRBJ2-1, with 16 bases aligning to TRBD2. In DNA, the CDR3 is TGCGCCAGCAGCCTGGGACTAGCGGGAGGGAAGGGCGAGGAGCAGTTCTTC. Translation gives CASSLGLAGGKGEEQFF.